The following is a T cell receptor beta chain sequence with its context. This entry belongs to a study of blood T cell repertoires in COVID-19. CDR3 length: 15 amino acids. The germline CDR1 and CDR2 sequences are SGHAT and FQNNGV. V lost 6 bases, J lost 8 bases, and 8 bases stayed unmatched. Only in-frame clones appear in the TCRdb table, and some are missing; sequencing was by immunoSEQ multiplex PCR. The sample includes a few hundred thousand clones, about nine tenths of them seen just once. Sequencing was done on a sample of peripheral blood. The gene calls are TRBV11-2 and TRBJ2-1, with TRBD2 matching over 12 bases. The clonotype originates from a man in his forties or fifties with acute or convalescent COVID-19. DNA for the CDR3: TGTGCCAGCAGAAACGGACTAGCGGGGTTCTATGAGCAGTTCTTC. As protein: CASRNGLAGFYEQFF.